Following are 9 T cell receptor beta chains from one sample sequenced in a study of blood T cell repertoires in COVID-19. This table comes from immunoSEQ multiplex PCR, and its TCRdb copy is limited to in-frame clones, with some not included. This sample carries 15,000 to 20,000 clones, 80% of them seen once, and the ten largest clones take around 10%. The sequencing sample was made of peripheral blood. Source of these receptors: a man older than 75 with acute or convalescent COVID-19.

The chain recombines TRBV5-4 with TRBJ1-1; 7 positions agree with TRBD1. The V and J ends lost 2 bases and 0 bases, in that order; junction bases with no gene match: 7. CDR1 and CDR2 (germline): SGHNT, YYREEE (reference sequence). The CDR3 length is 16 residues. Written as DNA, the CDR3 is TGTGCCAGCAGCTTCTCTCAGGGGGTCATGAACACTGAAGCTTTCTTT. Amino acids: CASSFSQGVMNTEAFF.

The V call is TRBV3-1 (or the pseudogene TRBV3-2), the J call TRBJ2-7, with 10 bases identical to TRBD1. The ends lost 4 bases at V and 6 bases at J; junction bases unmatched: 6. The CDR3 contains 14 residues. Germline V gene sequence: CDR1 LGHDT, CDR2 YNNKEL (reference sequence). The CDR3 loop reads CASSPRTGGGEQYF. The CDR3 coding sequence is TGTGCCAGCAGCCCGCGGACAGGGGGGGGCGAGCAGTACTTC.

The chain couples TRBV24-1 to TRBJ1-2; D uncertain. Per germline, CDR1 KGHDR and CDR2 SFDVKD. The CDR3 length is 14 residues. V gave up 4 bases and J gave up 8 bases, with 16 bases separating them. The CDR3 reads CATSDPPRSPGYTF. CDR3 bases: TGTGCCACCAGTGACCCGCCACGAAGCCCCGGCTACACCTTC.

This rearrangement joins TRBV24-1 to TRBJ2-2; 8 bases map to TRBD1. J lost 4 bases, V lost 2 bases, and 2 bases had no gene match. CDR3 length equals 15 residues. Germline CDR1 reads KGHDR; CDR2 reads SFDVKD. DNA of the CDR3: TGTGCCACCAGTGATTCAGGGGGCATCACCGGGGAGCTGTTTTTT. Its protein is CATSDSGGITGELFF.

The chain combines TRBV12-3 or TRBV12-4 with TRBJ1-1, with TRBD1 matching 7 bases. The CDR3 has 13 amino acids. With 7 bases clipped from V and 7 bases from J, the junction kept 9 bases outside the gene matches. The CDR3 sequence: CASILTGDLEAFF. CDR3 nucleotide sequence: TGTGCCAGCATTCTTACAGGGGACCTTGAAGCTTTCTTT.

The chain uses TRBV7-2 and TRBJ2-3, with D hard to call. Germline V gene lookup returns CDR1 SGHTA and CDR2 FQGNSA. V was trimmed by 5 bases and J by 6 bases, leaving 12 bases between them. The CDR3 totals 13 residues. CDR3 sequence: CASSVQLTDTQYF. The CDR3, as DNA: TGTGCCAGCAGCGTCCAACTTACCGATACGCAGTATTTT.

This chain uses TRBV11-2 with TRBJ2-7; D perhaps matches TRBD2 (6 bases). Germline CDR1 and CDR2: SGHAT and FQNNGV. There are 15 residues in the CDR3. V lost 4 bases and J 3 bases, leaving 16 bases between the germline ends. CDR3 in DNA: TGTGCCAGCAGCTCCTCCTCTCCGCGGGACTACGAGCAGTACTTC. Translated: CASSSSSPRDYEQYF.

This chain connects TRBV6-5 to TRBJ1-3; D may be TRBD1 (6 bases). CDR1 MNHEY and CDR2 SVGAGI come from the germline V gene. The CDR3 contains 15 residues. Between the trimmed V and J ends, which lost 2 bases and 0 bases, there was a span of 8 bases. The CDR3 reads CASSYRGSSGNTIYF. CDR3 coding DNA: TGTGCCAGCAGTTACAGGGGGAGCTCTGGAAACACCATATATTTT.

The CDR3 loop reads CASSPGTGVLAQHF. CDR3 DNA: TGTGCCAGCTCACCCGGGACAGGGGTTCTCGCCCAGCATTTT. J is TRBJ1-5 and V is TRBV18, with 10 bases identical to TRBD1. With V trimmed by 3 bases and J by 11 bases, 7 bases remained unmatched. CDR3 length: 14 residues. Germline loops: CDR1 KGHSH, CDR2 LQKENI.